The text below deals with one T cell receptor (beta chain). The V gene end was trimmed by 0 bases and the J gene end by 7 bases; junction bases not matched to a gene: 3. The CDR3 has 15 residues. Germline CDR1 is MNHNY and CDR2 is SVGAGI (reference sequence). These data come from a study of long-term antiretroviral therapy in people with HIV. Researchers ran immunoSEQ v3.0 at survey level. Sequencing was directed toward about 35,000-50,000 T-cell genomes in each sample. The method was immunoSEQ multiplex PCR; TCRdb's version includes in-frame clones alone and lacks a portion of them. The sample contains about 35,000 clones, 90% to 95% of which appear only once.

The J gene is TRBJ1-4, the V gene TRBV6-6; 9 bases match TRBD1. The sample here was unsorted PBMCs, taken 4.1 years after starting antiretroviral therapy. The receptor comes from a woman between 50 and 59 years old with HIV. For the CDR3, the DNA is TGTGCCAGCAGTTACTCACGGGACAGGGCTGAAAAACTGTTTTTT. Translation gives CASSYSRDRAEKLFF.